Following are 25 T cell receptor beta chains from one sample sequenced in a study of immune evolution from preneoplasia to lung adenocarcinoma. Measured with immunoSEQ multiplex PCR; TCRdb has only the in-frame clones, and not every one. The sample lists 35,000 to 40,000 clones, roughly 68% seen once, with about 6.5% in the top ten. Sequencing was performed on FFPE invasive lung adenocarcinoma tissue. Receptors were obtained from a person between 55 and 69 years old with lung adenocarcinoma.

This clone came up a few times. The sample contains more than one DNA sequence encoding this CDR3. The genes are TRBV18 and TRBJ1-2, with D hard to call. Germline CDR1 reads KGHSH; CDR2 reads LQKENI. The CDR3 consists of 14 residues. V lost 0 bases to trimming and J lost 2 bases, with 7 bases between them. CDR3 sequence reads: CASSPPVVNYGYTF. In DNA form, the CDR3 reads TGTGCCAGCTCACCACCGGTTGTGAACTATGGCTACACCTTC.

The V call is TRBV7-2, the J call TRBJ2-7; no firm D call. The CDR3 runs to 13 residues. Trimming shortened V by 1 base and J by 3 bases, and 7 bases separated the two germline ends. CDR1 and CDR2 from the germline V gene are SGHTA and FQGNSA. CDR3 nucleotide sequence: TGTGCCAGCAGCTTAGGGCACAGCTACGAGCAGTACTTC. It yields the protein CASSLGHSYEQYF.

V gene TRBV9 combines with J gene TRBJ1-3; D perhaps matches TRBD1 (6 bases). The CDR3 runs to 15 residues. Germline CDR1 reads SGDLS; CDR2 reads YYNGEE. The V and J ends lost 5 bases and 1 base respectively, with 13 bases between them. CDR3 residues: CASSTGRTSGNTIYF. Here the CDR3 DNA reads TGTGCCAGCAGTACAGGGAGGACGTCTGGAAACACCATATATTTT. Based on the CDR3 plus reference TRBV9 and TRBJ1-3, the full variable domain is DSGVTQTPKHLITATGQRVTLRCSPRSGDLSVYWYQQSLDQGLQFLIQYYNGEERAKGNILERFSAQQFPDLHSELNLSSLELGDSALYFCASSTGRTSGNTIYFGEGSWLTVV.

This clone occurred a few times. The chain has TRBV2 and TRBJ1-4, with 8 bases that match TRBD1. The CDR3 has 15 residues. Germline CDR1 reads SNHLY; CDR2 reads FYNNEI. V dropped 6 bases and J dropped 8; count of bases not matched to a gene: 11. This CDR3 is CASSQQGGRSEKLFF. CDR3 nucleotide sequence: TGTGCCAGCAGCCAACAGGGGGGAAGAAGCGAAAAACTGTTTTTT.

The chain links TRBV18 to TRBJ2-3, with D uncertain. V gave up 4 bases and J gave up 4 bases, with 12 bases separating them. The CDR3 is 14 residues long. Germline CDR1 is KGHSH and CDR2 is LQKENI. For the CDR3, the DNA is TGTGCCAGCTCACGAGACGTTCCTCCAGATACGCAGTATTTT. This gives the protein CASSRDVPPDTQYF. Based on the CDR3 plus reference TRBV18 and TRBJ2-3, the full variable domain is NAGVMQNPRHLVRRRGQEARLRCSPMKGHSHVYWYRQLPEEGLKFMVYLQKENIIDESGMPKERFSAEFPKEGPSILRIQQVVRGDSAAYFCASSRDVPPDTQYFGPGTRLTVL.

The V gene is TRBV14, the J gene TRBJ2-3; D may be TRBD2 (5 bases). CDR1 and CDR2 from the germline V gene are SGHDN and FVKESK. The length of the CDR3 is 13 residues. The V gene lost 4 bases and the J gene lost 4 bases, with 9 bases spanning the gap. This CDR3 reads CASSRGLADTQYF. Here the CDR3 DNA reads TGTGCCAGCAGCCGAGGGTTGGCAGATACGCAGTATTTT.

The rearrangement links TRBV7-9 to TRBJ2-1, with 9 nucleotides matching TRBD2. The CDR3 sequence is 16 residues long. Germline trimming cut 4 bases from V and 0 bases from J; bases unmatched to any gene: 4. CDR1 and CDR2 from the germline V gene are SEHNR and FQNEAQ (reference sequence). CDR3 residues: CASSSLAGASYNEQFF. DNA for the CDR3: TGTGCCAGCAGCTCCTTAGCGGGGGCCTCCTACAATGAGCAGTTCTTC.

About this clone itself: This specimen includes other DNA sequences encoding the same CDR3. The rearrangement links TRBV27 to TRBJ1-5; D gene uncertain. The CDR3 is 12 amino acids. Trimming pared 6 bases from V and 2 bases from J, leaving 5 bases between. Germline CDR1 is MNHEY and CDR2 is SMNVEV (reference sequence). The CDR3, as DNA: TGTGCCAGCAGGGCCGGCAATCAGCCCCAGCATTTT. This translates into CASRAGNQPQHF.

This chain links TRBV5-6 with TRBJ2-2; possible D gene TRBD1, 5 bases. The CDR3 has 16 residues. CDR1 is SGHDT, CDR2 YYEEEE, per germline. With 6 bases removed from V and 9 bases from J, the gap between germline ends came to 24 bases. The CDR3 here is CASTPLGQGNTRELFF. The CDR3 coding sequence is TGTGCCAGCACCCCCCTCGGGCAGGGAAACACTAGGGAGCTGTTTTTT.

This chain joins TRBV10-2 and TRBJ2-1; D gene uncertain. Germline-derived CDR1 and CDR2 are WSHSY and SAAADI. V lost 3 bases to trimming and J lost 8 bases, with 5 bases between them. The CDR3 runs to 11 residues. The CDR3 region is CASSEGDEQFF. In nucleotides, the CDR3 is TGCGCCAGCAGTGAAGGCGATGAGCAGTTCTTC.

As DNA, the CDR3 is TGTGCCAGCAGCCCTCTACGAGGACGTCTTAGCACAGATACGCAGTATTTT. The encoded protein is CASSPLRGRLSTDTQYF. V is TRBV7-9 and J is TRBJ2-3; D is unresolved. V was clipped by 5 bases and J by 0 bases, with 18 bases between them. CDR1 SEHNR and CDR2 FQNEAQ come from the germline V gene (reference sequence). The CDR3 loop spans 17 amino acids.

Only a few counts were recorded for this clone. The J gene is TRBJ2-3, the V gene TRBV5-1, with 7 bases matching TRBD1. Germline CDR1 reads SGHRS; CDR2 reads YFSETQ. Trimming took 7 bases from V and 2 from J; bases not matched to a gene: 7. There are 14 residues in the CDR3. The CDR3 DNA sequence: TGCGCCAGCGTCCCGGACAGGATCACAGATACGCAGTATTTT. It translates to CASVPDRITDTQYF.

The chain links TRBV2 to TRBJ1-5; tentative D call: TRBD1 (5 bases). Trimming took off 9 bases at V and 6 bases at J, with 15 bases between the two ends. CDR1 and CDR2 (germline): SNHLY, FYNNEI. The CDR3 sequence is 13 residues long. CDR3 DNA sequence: TGTGCCAGTAGAGGGGAAATAAGTCAGCCCCAGCATTTT. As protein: CASRGEISQPQHF.

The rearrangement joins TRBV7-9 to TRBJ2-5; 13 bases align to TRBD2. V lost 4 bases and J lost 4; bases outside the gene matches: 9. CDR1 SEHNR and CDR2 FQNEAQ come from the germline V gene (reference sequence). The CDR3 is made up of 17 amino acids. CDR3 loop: CASSSRTSGRKGETQYF. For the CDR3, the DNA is TGTGCCAGCAGCTCACGGACTAGCGGGAGAAAGGGAGAGACCCAGTACTTC.

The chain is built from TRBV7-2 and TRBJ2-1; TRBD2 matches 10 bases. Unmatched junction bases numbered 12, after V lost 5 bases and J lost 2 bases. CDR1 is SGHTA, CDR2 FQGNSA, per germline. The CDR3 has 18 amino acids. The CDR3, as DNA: TGTGCCAGCAGCACGAATAGCGGGAGGAGAAGGACCTACAATGAGCAGTTCTTC. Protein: CASSTNSGRRRTYNEQFF.

The CDR3 reads CASSKVVAYNEQFF. CDR3 nucleotide sequence: TGTGCCAGCAGCAAAGTGGTAGCCTACAATGAGCAGTTCTTC. The chain combines TRBV21-1 with TRBJ2-1; TRBD2 is the table's D call, not checked against the DNA. TRBV21-1 is assigned pseudogene status. The CDR3 is made up of 14 amino acids.

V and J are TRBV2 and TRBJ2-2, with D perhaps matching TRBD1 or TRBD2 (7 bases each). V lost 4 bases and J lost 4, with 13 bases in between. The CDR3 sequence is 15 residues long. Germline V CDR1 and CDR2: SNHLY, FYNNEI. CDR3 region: CASSVSRGGTGELFF. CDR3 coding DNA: TGTGCCAGCAGTGTATCCAGGGGGGGCACCGGGGAGCTGTTTTTT. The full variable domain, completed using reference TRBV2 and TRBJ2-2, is EPEVTQTPSHQVTQMGQEVILRCVPISNHLYFYWYRQILGQKVEFLVSFYNNEISEKSEIFDDQFSVERPDGSNFTLKIRSTKLEDSAMYFCASSVSRGGTGELFFGEGSRLTVL.

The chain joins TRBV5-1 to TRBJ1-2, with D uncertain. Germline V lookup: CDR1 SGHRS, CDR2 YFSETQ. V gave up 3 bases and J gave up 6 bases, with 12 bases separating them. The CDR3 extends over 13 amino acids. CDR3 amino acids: CASSSSGPDGYTF. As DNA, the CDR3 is TGCGCCAGCAGCTCATCTGGACCGGATGGCTACACCTTC.

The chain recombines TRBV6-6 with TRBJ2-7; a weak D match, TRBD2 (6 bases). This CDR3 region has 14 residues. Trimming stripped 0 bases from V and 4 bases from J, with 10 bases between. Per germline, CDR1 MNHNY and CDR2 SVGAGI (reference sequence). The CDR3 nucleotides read TGTGCCAGCAGTTACTCCGGGAGCAAGTACGAGCAGTACTTC. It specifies CASSYSGSKYEQYF.

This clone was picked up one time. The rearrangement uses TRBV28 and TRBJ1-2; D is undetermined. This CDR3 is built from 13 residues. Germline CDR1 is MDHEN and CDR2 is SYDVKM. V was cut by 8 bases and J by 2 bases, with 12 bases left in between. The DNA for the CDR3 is TGTGCCAGCTTTGAAGACCAAAACTATGGCTACACCTTC. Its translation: CASFEDQNYGYTF.

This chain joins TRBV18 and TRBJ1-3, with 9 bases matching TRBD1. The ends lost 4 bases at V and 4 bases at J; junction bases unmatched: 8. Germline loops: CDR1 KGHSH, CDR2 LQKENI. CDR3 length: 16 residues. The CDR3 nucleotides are TGTGCCAGCTCACAAAACAGGGGGCGCACCGGAAACACCATATATTTT. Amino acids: CASSQNRGRTGNTIYF.

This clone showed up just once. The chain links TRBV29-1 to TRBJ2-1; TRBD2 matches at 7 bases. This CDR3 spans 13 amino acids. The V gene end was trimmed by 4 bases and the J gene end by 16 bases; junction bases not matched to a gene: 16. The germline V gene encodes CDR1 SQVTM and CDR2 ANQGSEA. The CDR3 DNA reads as TGCAGCGTTGGGGCCCTGGGCGGGAGTTATATTTTCTTC. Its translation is CSVGALGGSYIFF.

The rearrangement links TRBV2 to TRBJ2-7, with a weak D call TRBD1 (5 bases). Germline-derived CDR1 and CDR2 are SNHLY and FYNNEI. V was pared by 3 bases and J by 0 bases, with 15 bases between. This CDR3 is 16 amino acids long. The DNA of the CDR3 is TGTGCCAGCAGTGATATGTTCACAGGCCTCTCCTACGAGCAGTACTTC. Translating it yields CASSDMFTGLSYEQYF.

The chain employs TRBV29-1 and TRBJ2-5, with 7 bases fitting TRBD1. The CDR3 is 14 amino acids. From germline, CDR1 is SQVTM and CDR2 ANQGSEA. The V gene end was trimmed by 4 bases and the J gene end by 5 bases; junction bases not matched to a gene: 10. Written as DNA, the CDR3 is TGCAGCGTTGCGAAAAACAGGGGATGGGAGACCCAGTACTTC. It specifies CSVAKNRGWETQYF. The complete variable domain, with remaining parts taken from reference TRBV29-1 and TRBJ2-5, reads SAVISQKPSRDICQRGTSLTIQCQVDSQVTMMFWYRQQPGQSLTLIATANQGSEATYESGFVIDKFPISRPNLTFSTLTVSNMSPEDSSIYLCSVAKNRGWETQYFGPGTRLLVL.

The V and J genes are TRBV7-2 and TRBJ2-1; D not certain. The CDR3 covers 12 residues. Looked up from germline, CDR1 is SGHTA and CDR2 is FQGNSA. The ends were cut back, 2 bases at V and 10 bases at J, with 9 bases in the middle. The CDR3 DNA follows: TGTGCCAGCAGCTTAAGTTCTCGGGAGCAGTTCTTC. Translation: CASSLSSREQFF.